There are many counts of the clone carrying this TCR beta chain. Its target is not known. The data belong to a study of shared clonotypes between healthy human individuals. Study-wide results and limits: The diversity represented, both genetic and in exposure history, was limited by few donors. Depth of sequencing was expected to influence donor clonotype sharing.

The CDR3 totals 14 residues. V lost 7 bases and J lost 2; bases outside the gene matches: 8. Looked up from germline, CDR1 is SNHLY and CDR2 is FYNNEI. Produced via immunoSEQ multiplex PCR; TCRdb's table is partial and in-frame only. This repertoire shows about 490,000 clones, roughly four fifths found once; its top ten account for 10% to 15%. The sample taken for sequencing was PBMCs. This TCR was recovered from a woman between 40 and 50 years old in good health. Some clones in this sample may be carry-over from other donors' samples. V is TRBV2 and J is TRBJ2-7, with 7 bases fitting TRBD1. The CDR3 reads CASTKGGQPYEQYF. DNA for the CDR3: TGTGCCAGCACCAAAGGGGGCCAGCCCTACGAGCAGTACTTC.